The rows below give T cell receptor beta chains drawn from one sample of a study of blood T cell repertoires in COVID-19. Assay: immunoSEQ multiplex PCR; the TCRdb copy retains only in-frame clones and omits some. The sample lists nearly 350,000 clones, roughly 89% occurring once. The sample was peripheral blood. Receptors originate from a woman under 30 who had recovered from COVID-19. CDR3s include the opening cysteine and the closing phenylalanine or tryptophan. A D gene is named only where the DNA matches it firmly. Where a row states a size, it is once, few, many or the class of an expanded clone; other rows omit it.

DNA,CDR3,D,size,J,V
TGTGCCAGTATCGGTTCCAATAATTCACCCCTCCACTTT,CASIGSNNSPLHF,NA,NA,TRBJ1-6,TRBV19
TGTGCCAGTAGTAAAACCCAGGGTGTACAAGAGACCCAGTACTTC,CASSKTQGVQETQYF,NA,once,TRBJ2-5,TRBV19
TGTGCCAGCAGCCACAGGGTGACCTCTGGAAACACCATATATTTT,CASSHRVTSGNTIYF,NA,NA,TRBJ1-3,TRBV14
TGCGCCAGCAGCCAAGTTGGACAGCAAATCGCCGGGGAGCTGTTTTTT,CASSQVGQQIAGELFF,NA,NA,TRBJ2-2,TRBV4-1
TGTGCCAGCTCAGAGACAGGGACCCAAGAGACCCAGTACTTC,CASSETGTQETQYF,TRBD1,NA,TRBJ2-5,TRBV18
TGTGCCAGCAGTTACTCGAGCGGGAGTGCGCAGTATTTT,CASSYSSGSAQYF,TRBD2,NA,TRBJ2-3,TRBV6-5
TGTGCCAGCAGCCTAAGGGGTCCTAGCGGACCCCCCCGTGGCACCGGGGAGCTGTTTTTT,CASSLRGPSGPPRGTGELFF,TRBD2,NA,TRBJ2-2,TRBV3-1/TRBV3-2
TGTGCCAGCAGTTTCCTACGCGGGACTAGTACGGGCAATCAGCCCCAGCATTTT,CASSFLRGTSTGNQPQHF,NA,NA,TRBJ1-5,TRBV28
TGTGCCAGCAGCTTAGTCAGGGGAACAGATACGCAGTATTTT,CASSLVRGTDTQYF,NA,once,TRBJ2-3,TRBV11-3
TGTGCCAGCAGTTCCTGGGGCAACACTGAAGCTTTCTTT,CASSSWGNTEAFF,NA,NA,TRBJ1-1,TRBV12-3/TRBV12-4
TGTGCCAGCAGCTTAGGAGGGGGCTTTTATGGCTACACCTTC,CASSLGGGFYGYTF,TRBD1,NA,TRBJ1-2,TRBV11-3
TGTGCCAGCGCTTGGACAGCTAAGACCTATGGCTACACCTTC,CASAWTAKTYGYTF,NA,NA,TRBJ1-2,TRBV7-9
TGTGCCAGCAGTCCCCAGCCCCCCTCGACAGTTTATAGCAATCAGCCCCAGCATTTT,CASSPQPPSTVYSNQPQHF,NA,NA,TRBJ1-5,TRBV27
TGTGCCACCAGTGACCCTGACAGATATGGAAACACCATATATTTT,CATSDPDRYGNTIYF,NA,NA,TRBJ1-3,TRBV24-1
TGTGCCAGCAGTTTAGCGGGCACCGGGGAGCTGTTTTTT,CASSLAGTGELFF,TRBD2,NA,TRBJ2-2,TRBV6-5
TGTGCCATCAGTGAGGGACTAGCGGGAGAGGGCGAGCAGTTCTTC,CAISEGLAGEGEQFF,TRBD2,NA,TRBJ2-1,TRBV10-3
TGTGCCAGCTCACTAGACGGGACTACAGCAGATACGCAGTATTTT,CASSLDGTTADTQYF,TRBD2,NA,TRBJ2-3,TRBV18
TGTGCCAGCAGCCCCCACGGCGGGACAGGGGGCTGGAACACTGAAGCTTTCTTT,CASSPHGGTGGWNTEAFF,NA,NA,TRBJ1-1,TRBV21-1
TGTGCCAGCAGCCTGGGGGGGGGCCAAAAGGGCTACACCTTC,CASSLGGGQKGYTF,NA,NA,TRBJ1-2,TRBV6-6
TGTGCCAGCAGCTTAGAGTATTCACTAGCGGGAGGCCTAAGCACAGATACGCAGTATTTT,CASSLEYSLAGGLSTDTQYF,TRBD2,NA,TRBJ2-3,TRBV11-2
TGTGCCAGCAGTTACTCGGCGGGGCACACTGAAGCTTTCTTT,CASSYSAGHTEAFF,NA,NA,TRBJ1-1,TRBV6-5
TGTGCCAGCAGCTCACTCAGGAGAACTAGCTATGGCTACACCTTC,CASSSLRRTSYGYTF,NA,NA,TRBJ1-2,TRBV11-2
TGTGCCAGCAGCCAACTAACAGGAGGGATATACAATGAGCAGTTCTTC,CASSQLTGGIYNEQFF,NA,NA,TRBJ2-1,TRBV14
TGTGCCAGTAAAACCGGGACTAGCGGCATCAATGAGCAGTTCTTC,CASKTGTSGINEQFF,TRBD2,NA,TRBJ2-1,TRBV19
TGTGCCTGGTCCCTACCCCCGTGGGAGCAGTTCTTC,CAWSLPPWEQFF,NA,few,TRBJ2-1,TRBV30
TGTGCCACCAGCCCAGGACAGGAATACTATGGTTACACCTTC,CATSPGQEYYGYTF,TRBD1,NA,TRBJ1-2,TRBV15
TGTGCCAGTAGTATTCAAATCACAGATACGCAGTATTTT,CASSIQITDTQYF,NA,NA,TRBJ2-3,TRBV19
TGTGCCAGTAATCGACAGGGTCTAACTGAAGCTTTCTTT,CASNRQGLTEAFF,TRBD1,NA,TRBJ1-1,TRBV19
TGCGCCAGCAGCTTGGCAGCGGGCGAGCAGTTCTTC,CASSLAAGEQFF,NA,once,TRBJ2-1,TRBV5-1
TGTGCCAGCAAAACGGGGGACCCCCGAAACACTGAAGCTTTCTTT,CASKTGDPRNTEAFF,NA,NA,TRBJ1-1,TRBV5-6
TGCGCCAGCAGCCCTCGGGCGGGGGAGACCCAGTACTTC,CASSPRAGETQYF,NA,few,TRBJ2-5,TRBV5-1
TGTGCCAGCAGTCCGACCTGGACTAGCGGGACAGATACGCAGTATTTT,CASSPTWTSGTDTQYF,TRBD2,NA,TRBJ2-3,TRBV27
TGCGCCAGCAGCTCAACAGGGGGCCAAGAGACCCAGTACTTC,CASSSTGGQETQYF,TRBD1,NA,TRBJ2-5,TRBV5-1
TGTGCCAGTAGTATAGATCGTCAGTTTAACACTAACTATGGCTACACCTTC,CASSIDRQFNTNYGYTF,NA,NA,TRBJ1-2,TRBV19
TGTGCCAGCAGCTTCGACGGGAGTCGCGGGGAGCTGTTTTTT,CASSFDGSRGELFF,NA,NA,TRBJ2-2,TRBV7-9
TGTGCCAGCAGCTTTTTGACAGGGGGACTACTCGAGGGCAATCAGCCCCAGCATTTT,CASSFLTGGLLEGNQPQHF,TRBD1,NA,TRBJ1-5,TRBV7-8
TGTGCCAGCAGCTTATTTATGGGGGGTGAAGCTTTCTTT,CASSLFMGGEAFF,NA,NA,TRBJ1-1,TRBV11-2
TGTGCCAGCAGTGATCCCGGGGGGATTTATTCACCCCTCCACTTT,CASSDPGGIYSPLHF,NA,NA,TRBJ1-6,TRBV25-1
TGTGCCAGCAGTTACCCGAGCCAGCCCCAGCATTTT,CASSYPSQPQHF,NA,NA,TRBJ1-5,TRBV6-2/TRBV6-3
TGTGCCAGCAGTCAAATCACCGGGACTAGCGGGAGTTATACAGATACGCAGTATTTT,CASSQITGTSGSYTDTQYF,TRBD2,NA,TRBJ2-3,TRBV5-4
TGCGCCAGCACCCTGGGACAGGGGGCATTGGTGGATTCACCCCTCCACTTT,CASTLGQGALVDSPLHF,TRBD1,NA,TRBJ1-6,TRBV5-1